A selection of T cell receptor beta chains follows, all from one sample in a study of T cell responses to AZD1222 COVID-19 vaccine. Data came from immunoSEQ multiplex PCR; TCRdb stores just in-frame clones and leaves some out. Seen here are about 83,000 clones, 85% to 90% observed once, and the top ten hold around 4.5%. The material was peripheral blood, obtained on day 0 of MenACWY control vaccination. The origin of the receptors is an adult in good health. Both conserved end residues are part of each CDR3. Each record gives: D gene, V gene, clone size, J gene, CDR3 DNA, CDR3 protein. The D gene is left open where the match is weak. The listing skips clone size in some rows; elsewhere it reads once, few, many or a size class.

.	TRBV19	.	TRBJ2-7	TGTGCCAGTAGTGCCCGGGACAAAGCCTCCTACGAGCAGTACTTC	CASSARDKASYEQYF
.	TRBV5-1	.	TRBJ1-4	TGCGCCAGCAGCCGCACGGGAGTCGAAAAACTGTTTTTT	CASSRTGVEKLFF
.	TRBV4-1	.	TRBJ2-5	TGCGCCAGCAGCTCAGGCCTAACCCAGTACTTC	CASSSGLTQYF
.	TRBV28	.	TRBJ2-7	TGTGCCAGCACCGGGGCCTACGAGCAGTACTTC	CASTGAYEQYF
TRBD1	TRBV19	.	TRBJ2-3	TGTGCCAGTAGTCCAGGACAGGGAGAGGGAGCAGATACGCAGTATTTT	CASSPGQGEGADTQYF
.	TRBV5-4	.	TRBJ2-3	TGTGCCAGCAGCTGGGGTAGCGGACTCACCACAGATACGCAGTATTTT	CASSWGSGLTTDTQYF
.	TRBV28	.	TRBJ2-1	TGTGCCAGCAGTTTATTAAGTGTCGAGCAGTTCTTC	CASSLLSVEQFF
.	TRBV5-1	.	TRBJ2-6	TGCGCCAGCAAGGCATCTGGGGCCAACGTCCTGACTTTC	CASKASGANVLTF
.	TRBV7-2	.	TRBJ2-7	TGTGCCAGCAGCGACCGCTCAGGGCCCTCCTACGAGCAGTACTTC	CASSDRSGPSYEQYF
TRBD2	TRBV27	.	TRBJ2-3	TGTGCCAGCAGTTTATCTCTAGCGGGAGGGCAGGGAAGAGGCACAGATACGCAGTATTTT	CASSLSLAGGQGRGTDTQYF
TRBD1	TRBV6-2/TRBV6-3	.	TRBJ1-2	TGTGCCAGCAGTTCGCGCCTGGGACAGGTCTATGGCTACACCTTC	CASSSRLGQVYGYTF
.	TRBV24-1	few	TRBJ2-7	TGTGCCCTCTTTCTCACCGGGGATGCCTACGAGCAGTACTTC	CALFLTGDAYEQYF
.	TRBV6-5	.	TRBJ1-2	TGTGCCAGCAGCCCAGGACCTAACTATGGCTACACCTTC	CASSPGPNYGYTF
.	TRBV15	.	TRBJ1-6	TGTGCCACCAGCAGGTCTGGCCAGGAGAAGTCACCCCTCCACTTT	CATSRSGQEKSPLHF
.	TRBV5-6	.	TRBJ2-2	TGTGCCAGCAGCGCGGGAAGGGACCGGGAGCTGTTTTTT	CASSAGRDRELFF
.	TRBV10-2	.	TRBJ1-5	TGCGCCAGCGGACTACATAGCAATCAGCCCCAGCATTTT	CASGLHSNQPQHF
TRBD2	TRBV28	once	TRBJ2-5	TGTGCCAGCAGTTCACAGCGGACTAGCGGGAGTGGGACCCAGTACTTC	CASSSQRTSGSGTQYF
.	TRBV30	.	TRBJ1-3	TGTGCCTGGAGTGTAGTAGTTGGGAGCTCTGGAAACACCATATATTTT	CAWSVVVGSSGNTIYF
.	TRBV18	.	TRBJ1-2	TGTGCCAGCTCCCGCATAGGTCAGTCGCACTATGGCTACACCTTC	CASSRIGQSHYGYTF
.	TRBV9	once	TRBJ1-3	TGTGCCAGCAGCGTAGCTGCGGCGAATTATGGAAACACCATATATTTT	CASSVAAANYGNTIYF
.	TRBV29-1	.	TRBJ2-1	TGCAGCGTTGATCTGCTGAGTAACTATAATGAGCAGTTCTTC	CSVDLLSNYNEQFF
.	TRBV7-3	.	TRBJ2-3	TGTGCCAGCAGCTTACCGGGGGACTCTCGCCAGGGAGATACGCAGTATTTT	CASSLPGDSRQGDTQYF
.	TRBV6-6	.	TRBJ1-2	TGTGCCAGCAGTCCCGGGACGTCCTATGAAGTCGCCTATGGCTACACCTTC	CASSPGTSYEVAYGYTF
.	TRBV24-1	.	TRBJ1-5	TGTGCCACCAGTGATCATAGGATCCCTCCGGGTCAGCCCCAGCATTTT	CATSDHRIPPGQPQHF
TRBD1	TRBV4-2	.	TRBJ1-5	TGTGCCAGCAGCGAATCGATACAGGGACAGGACAATCAGCCCCAGCATTTT	CASSESIQGQDNQPQHF
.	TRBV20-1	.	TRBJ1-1	TGCAGTGGGGAGAACAGGGTTGAAGCTTTCTTT	CSGENRVEAFF
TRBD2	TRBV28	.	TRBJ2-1	TGTGCCAGCGGCCTTAGCGGGCGAAATGAGCAGTTCTTC	CASGLSGRNEQFF
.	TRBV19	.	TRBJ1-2	TGTGCCAGTAGTCCAAGGGGCACCTCGTCGGCTGGCTACACCTTC	CASSPRGTSSAGYTF
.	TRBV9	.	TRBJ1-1	TGTGCCAGCAGCGTAGTTGGACAGACGAACACTGAAGCTTTCTTT	CASSVVGQTNTEAFF
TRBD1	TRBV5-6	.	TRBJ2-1	TGTGCCAGCCGCCGGGACAGGGTGAATGAGCAGTTCTTC	CASRRDRVNEQFF
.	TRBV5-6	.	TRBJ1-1	TGTGCCAGCAGCTCAGACGGACGGGTGAACACTGAAGCTTTCTTT	CASSSDGRVNTEAFF
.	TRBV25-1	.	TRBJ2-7	TGTGCCAGCAGTGAAGGGTCAAGCGAGCAGTACTTC	CASSEGSSEQYF
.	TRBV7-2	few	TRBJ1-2	TGTGCCAGCAGCTTAACGAGACAGGATTATGGCTACACCTTC	CASSLTRQDYGYTF
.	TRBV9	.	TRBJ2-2	TGTGCCAGCAGCGGGAGGGCCGGGAACACCGGGGAGCTGTTTTTT	CASSGRAGNTGELFF
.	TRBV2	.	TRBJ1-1	TGTGCCAGCAGTGAGCTCGGGACGGTGAACACTGAAGCTTTCTTT	CASSELGTVNTEAFF
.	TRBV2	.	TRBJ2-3	TGTGCCAGCCCAAATCACAGGGAGGCAGATACGCAGTATTTT	CASPNHREADTQYF